This is a list of T cell receptor beta chains from one sample in a study of immune characterization of retroperitoneal liposarcoma. MiXCR, run by TCRdb on the PCR reads, gives a single entry per CDR3 protein. The table has more than 15,000 distinct CDR3 sequences, more than 35% seen once. Specimen: blood. The source is a male donor with retroperitoneal liposarcoma. Each CDR3 is given with its conserved first and last residue. A D gene is named only where the DNA matches it firmly. Size values are once, few and many counts, or a class for expanded clones, and some rows have none.

>.|TRBJ2-1|medium-sized|TRBV27
TGTGCCAGCAGTTTATCGGACATAGGACGGGGCAATGAGCAGTTCTTC
CASSLSDIGRGNEQFF
>TRBD2|TRBJ2-7|.|TRBV6-4
TGTGCCAGCAGTTTAACTAGCGGGAGCTCCTACAATGAGCAGTACTTC
CASSLTSGSSYNEQYF
>.|TRBJ2-5|.|TRBV24-1
TGTGCCACCAGTGATCGGTTGGGCAGGAGCGCTGAGACCCAGTACTTC
CATSDRLGRSAETQYF
>TRBD1|TRBJ2-5|once|TRBV4-1
TGCGCCAGCAGCCAAAATACCGGAAGAGGGGGCGGGCAAGAGACCCAGTACTTC
CASSQNTGRGGGQETQYF
>TRBD2|TRBJ2-2|many|TRBV7-2
TGTGCCAGCAGCTTGGCGCTAGCGGGACTGAACACCGGGGAGCTGTTTTTT
CASSLALAGLNTGELFF
>.|TRBJ2-1|many|TRBV10-1
TGCGCCAGCAGTGCCTCAGAGGGCCCCTACAATGAGCAGTTCTTC
CASSASEGPYNEQFF
>.|TRBJ1-1|.|TRBV11-1
TGTGCCAGCAGCTCCCTAGGGGGGGCAAGGGGGACTGAAGCTTTCTTT
CASSSLGGARGTEAFF
>TRBD2|TRBJ2-7|.|TRBV6-8
TGTGCCAGCAGCAGGCTAGCGGGAGTTAATGAGCAGTACTTC
CASSRLAGVNEQYF
>.|TRBJ2-1|once|TRBV6-2/TRBV6-3
TGTGCCAGCAGTTACGAAGGGAGAGGGTACAATGATCCGTTCTTC
CASSYEGRGYNDPFF
>.|TRBJ1-1|.|TRBV4-1
TGCGCCAGCAGCCAAGGGCAGGGACACATGAACACTGAAGCTTTCTTT
CASSQGQGHMNTEAFF
>TRBD2|TRBJ2-5|.|TRBV6-6
TGTGCCAGCAGTTACTCTAGCGGGAGGGGAAACGAAGAGACCCAGTACTTC
CASSYSSGRGNEETQYF
>.|TRBJ1-2|.|TRBV25-1
TGTGCCAGCAGTGAAGGGGCTCTGGGTGGCTACACCTTC
CASSEGALGGYTF
>.|TRBJ2-3|.|TRBV12-3/TRBV12-4
TGTGCCAGCAGTTTCATGGCAGGGAGTGATACGCAGTATTTT
CASSFMAGSDTQYF
>.|TRBJ1-4|.|TRBV4-1
TGCGCCAGCAGCCAAGGGGTTGGAGGTAATGAAAAACTGTTTTTT
CASSQGVGGNEKLFF
>TRBD1|TRBJ2-3|many|TRBV6-1
TGTGCCAGCAGTGCCTTGACAGGGGCAGGCACAGATACGCAGTATTTT
CASSALTGAGTDTQYF
>.|TRBJ2-1|few|TRBV7-2
TGTGCCAGCAGCTTAATGCCCGATGAGCAGTTCTTC
CASSLMPDEQFF
>.|TRBJ2-1|.|TRBV6-1
TGTGCCAGCAGGTCTCTAGTGCCCAATGAGCAGTTCTTC
CASRSLVPNEQFF
>TRBD2|TRBJ2-1|.|TRBV7-6
TGTGCCAGCAGCTTAGAACCGGGAGGGAGCTCCTACAATGAGCAGTTCTTC
CASSLEPGGSSYNEQFF
>.|TRBJ2-1|.|TRBV27
TGTGCCAGCAGCAAGGACAGAAACAATGAGCAGTTCTTC
CASSKDRNNEQFF
>.|TRBJ2-7|.|TRBV11-2
TGTGCCAGCAGCGTGGATAGGACTACTTCCGAGCAGTACTTC
CASSVDRTTSEQYF
>.|TRBJ1-5|.|TRBV6-1
TGTGCCAGCAGTGAACTACCTGGGGGCAATCAGCCCCAGCATTTT
CASSELPGGNQPQHF
>TRBD2|TRBJ2-3|.|TRBV12-3/TRBV12-4
TGTGCCAGCAGTAGGGGTGGGACTAGTTTCTCGGATACGCAGTATTTT
CASSRGGTSFSDTQYF
>TRBD2|TRBJ2-1|medium-sized|TRBV11-1
TGTGCCAGCAGATCTAGCGGGAGGGCCGCCGATGAGCAGTTCTTC
CASRSSGRAADEQFF
>.|TRBJ1-1|.|TRBV7-2
TGTGCCAGCAGCTCCCCCAACAGGGCCGGTGGCACTGAAGCTTTCTTT
CASSSPNRAGGTEAFF
>.|TRBJ2-2|.|TRBV6-4
TGTGCCAGCAGTCACGAATACACCGGGGAGCTGTTTTTT
CASSHEYTGELFF
>TRBD2|TRBJ2-1|many|TRBV6-1
TGTGCCAGCAGTGAAGCGGGAGGGAGCTCCTACGAGCAGTTCTTC
CASSEAGGSSYEQFF
>.|TRBJ1-6|few|TRBV6-1
TGTGCCAGTGGGAGGGATTGGGGGAATTCACCCCTCCACTTT
CASGRDWGNSPLHF
>TRBD1|TRBJ2-1|many|TRBV6-4
TGTGCCAGCAAAGAGGACAGGGCCTACAATGAGCAGTTCTTC
CASKEDRAYNEQFF
>.|TRBJ2-7|few|TRBV7-6
TGTGCCAGCAGCTTAGGGGCAGAAACCTACGAGCAGTACTTC
CASSLGAETYEQYF
>.|TRBJ2-1|many|TRBV6-6
TGTGCCAGCAGTTACGGAGTCGAGGCAGGGGTGGGCGAGCAGTTCTTC
CASSYGVEAGVGEQFF
>TRBD2|TRBJ2-5|many|TRBV6-6
TGTGCCAGCAGTTACTCGCGTACTAGCGGGAGGGAGACCCAGTACTTC
CASSYSRTSGRETQYF
>TRBD2|TRBJ2-1|.|TRBV12-3/TRBV12-4
TGTGCCAGCAGTTTAGTTTGGGGCGGGAGTTCAATCAATGAGCAGTTCTTC
CASSLVWGGSSINEQFF
>.|TRBJ2-3|few|TRBV25-1
TGTGCCAGCACCGCGGGAGATACGCAGTATTTT
CASTAGDTQYF
>.|TRBJ2-1|medium-sized|TRBV6-1
TGTGCCAGCAGTGAATCCATCGGGACCTACAATGAGCAGTTCTTC
CASSESIGTYNEQFF
>TRBD1|TRBJ1-4|once|TRBV6-2/TRBV6-3
TGTGCCAGCAGTTACGGAACCGGGACAGGAAATGAAAAACTGTTTTTT
CASSYGTGTGNEKLFF
>TRBD2|TRBJ2-5|.|TRBV7-2
TGTGCCAGCAGCTGGCGGGGGGACTACAATGAGCAGTACTTC
CASSWRGDYNEQYF
>TRBD1|TRBJ2-7|many|TRBV11-3
TGTGCCAGCAGCGTATCCGGGACAGGGGGATACGAGCAGTACTTC
CASSVSGTGGYEQYF
>.|TRBJ2-5|few|TRBV11-3
TGTGCCAGCAGCTTAGTGTGGTCAGCGGACGGCCTGGAGCAGTACTTC
CASSLVWSADGLEQYF
>.|TRBJ2-5|few|TRBV3-1
TGTGCCAGCAGCCAATTTCGGGCCCTGGGGCAAGAGACCCAGTACTTC
CASSQFRALGQETQYF
>.|TRBJ2-1|.|TRBV6-8
TGTGCCAGCACACGAGCCTCAAATGAGCAGTTCTTC
CASTRASNEQFF
>TRBD2|TRBJ2-5|many|TRBV11-2
TGTGCCAGCAGCTTTGCAGTGCGGGGGGGCCGGGAGACCCAGTACTTC
CASSFAVRGGRETQYF
>TRBD1|TRBJ1-2|.|TRBV6-6
TGTGCCAGCCGTCCCGGGACAGGGCACTATGGCTACACCTTC
CASRPGTGHYGYTF